This TCR beta chain was sequenced in a study of shared clonotypes between healthy human individuals. Overall study results and limits: Few donors restricted represented genetic and exposure-history diversity. Although depth was large, rarefaction showed that sequencing of the sorted subsets was incomplete.

Libraries were prepared by immunoSEQ multiplex PCR; TCRdb keeps only in-frame clonotypes and omits some of them. The sample records over a million clones, roughly 98.5% being singletons. On this clone: Its antigen is not known.

Per germline, CDR1 MNHNS and CDR2 SASEGT. This CDR3 has 13 amino acids. V dropped 9 bases and J dropped 7 bases, with 18 bases sitting between them. The TCR was taken from a man aged 25-40 years in good health. The sample consisted of naive CD4+ T cells sorted from blood. Subset given: CD45RA+ positively selected. The chain couples TRBV6-1 to TRBJ1-2; maybe TRBD1 (6 bases). This CDR3 is CASSPSHRVGYTF. In DNA, the CDR3 is TGTGCCAGTTCACCTTCTCACAGGGTTGGCTACACCTTC.